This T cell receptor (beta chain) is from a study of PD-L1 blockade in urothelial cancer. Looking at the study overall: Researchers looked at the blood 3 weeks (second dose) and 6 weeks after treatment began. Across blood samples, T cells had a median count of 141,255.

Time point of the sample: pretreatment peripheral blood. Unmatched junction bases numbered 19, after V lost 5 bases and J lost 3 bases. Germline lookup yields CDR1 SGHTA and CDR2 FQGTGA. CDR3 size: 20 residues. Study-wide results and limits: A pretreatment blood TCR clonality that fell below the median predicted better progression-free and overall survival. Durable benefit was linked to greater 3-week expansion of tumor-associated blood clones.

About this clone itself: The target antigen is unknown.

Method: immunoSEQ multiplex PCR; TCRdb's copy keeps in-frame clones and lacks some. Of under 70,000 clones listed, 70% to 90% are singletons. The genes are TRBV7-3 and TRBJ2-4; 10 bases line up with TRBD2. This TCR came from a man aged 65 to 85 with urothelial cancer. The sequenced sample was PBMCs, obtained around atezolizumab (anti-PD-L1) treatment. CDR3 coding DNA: TGTGCCAGCAGCCAATGGGTGGGGCTAGCGGGAGCTGGTGTCAAAAACATTCAGTACTTC. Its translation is CASSQWVGLAGAGVKNIQYF.